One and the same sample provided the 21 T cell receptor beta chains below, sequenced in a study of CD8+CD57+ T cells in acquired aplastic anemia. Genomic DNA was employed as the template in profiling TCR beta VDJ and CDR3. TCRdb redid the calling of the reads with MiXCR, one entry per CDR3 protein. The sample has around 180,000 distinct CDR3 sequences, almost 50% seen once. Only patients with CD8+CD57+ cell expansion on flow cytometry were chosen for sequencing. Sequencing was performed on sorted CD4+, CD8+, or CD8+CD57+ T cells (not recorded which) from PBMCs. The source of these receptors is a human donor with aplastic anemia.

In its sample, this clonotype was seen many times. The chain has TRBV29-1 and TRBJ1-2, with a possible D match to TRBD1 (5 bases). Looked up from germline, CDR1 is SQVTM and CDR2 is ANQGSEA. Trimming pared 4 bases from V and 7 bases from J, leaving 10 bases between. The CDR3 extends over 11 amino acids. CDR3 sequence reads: CSVGQGGGYTF. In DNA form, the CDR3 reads TGCAGCGTTGGGCAGGGAGGTGGCTACACCTTC. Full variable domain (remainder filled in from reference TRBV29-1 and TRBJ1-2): SAVISQKPSRDICQRGTSLTIQCQVDSQVTMMFWYRQQPGQSLTLIATANQGSEATYESGFVIDKFPISRPNLTFSTLTVSNMSPEDSSIYLCSVGQGGGYTFGSGTRLTVV.

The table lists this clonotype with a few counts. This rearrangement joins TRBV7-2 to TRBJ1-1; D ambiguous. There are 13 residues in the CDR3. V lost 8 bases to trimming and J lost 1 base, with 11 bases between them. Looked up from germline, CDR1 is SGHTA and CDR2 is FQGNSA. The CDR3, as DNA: TGTGCCAGCCACCGTACGAGGAACACTGAAGCTTTCTTT. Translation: CASHRTRNTEAFF.

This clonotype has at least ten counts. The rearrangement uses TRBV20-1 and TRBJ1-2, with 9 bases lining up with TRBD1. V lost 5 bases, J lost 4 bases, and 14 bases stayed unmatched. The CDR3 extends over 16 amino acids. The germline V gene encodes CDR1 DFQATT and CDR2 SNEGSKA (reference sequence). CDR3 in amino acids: CSASQYHGTGSYGYTF. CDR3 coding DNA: TGCAGTGCTTCCCAGTACCATGGGACAGGGAGCTATGGCTACACCTTC.

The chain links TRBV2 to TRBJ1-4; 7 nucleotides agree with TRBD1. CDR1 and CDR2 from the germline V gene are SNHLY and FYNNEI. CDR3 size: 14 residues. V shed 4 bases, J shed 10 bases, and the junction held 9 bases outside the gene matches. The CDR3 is CASSVTGAYRKLFF. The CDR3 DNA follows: TGTGCCAGCAGTGTCACAGGGGCGTACCGAAAACTGTTTTTT.

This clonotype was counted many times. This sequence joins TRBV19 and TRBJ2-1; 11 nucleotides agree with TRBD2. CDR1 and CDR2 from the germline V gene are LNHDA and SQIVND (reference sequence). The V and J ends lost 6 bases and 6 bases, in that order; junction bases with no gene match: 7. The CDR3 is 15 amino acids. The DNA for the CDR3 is TGTGCCAGTAGATACCTAGCGGGGGGCATCAATGAGCAGTTCTTC. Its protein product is CASRYLAGGINEQFF.

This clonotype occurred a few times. Written as DNA, the CDR3 is TGTGCCAGCTCGTCAGGGGGGTTTGGTTCACCCCTCCACTTT. It yields the protein CASSSGGFGSPLHF. The chain links TRBV18 to TRBJ1-6; 7 bases match TRBD1. Germline V gives CDR1 KGHSH, CDR2 LQKENI. V was clipped by 6 bases and J by 9 bases; unmatched bases: 8. There are 14 residues in the CDR3.

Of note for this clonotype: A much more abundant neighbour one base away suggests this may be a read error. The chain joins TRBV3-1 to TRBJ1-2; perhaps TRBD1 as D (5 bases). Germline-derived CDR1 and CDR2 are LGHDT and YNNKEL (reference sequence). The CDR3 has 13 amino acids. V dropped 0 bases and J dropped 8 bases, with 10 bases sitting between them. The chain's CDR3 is CASSQDDSYGYTF. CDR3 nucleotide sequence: TGTGCCAGCAGCCAAGATGACAGTTACGGCTACACCTTC.

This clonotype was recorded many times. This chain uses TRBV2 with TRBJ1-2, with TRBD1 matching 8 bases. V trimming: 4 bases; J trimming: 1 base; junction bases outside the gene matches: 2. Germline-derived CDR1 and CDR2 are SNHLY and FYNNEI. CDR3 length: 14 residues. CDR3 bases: TGTGCCAGCAGTGGACAGGGGAGTAACTATGGCTACACCTTC. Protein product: CASSGQGSNYGYTF.

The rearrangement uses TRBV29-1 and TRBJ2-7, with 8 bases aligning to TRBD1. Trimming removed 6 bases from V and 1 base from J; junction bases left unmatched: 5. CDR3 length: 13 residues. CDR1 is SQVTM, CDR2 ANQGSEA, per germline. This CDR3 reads CSVRGQASYEQYF. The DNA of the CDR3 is TGCAGCGTAAGGGGACAGGCATCCTACGAGCAGTACTTC.

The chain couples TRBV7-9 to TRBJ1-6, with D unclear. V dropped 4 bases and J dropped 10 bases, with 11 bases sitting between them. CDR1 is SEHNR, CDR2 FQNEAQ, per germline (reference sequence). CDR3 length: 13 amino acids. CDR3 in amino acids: CASSSQVPSPLHF. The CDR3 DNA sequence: TGTGCCAGCAGCTCCCAGGTCCCATCACCCCTCCACTTT.

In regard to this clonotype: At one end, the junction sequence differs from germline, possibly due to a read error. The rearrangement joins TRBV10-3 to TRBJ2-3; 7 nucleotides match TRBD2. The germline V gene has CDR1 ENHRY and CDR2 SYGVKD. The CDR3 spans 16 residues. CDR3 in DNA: TGTGCCATCAGTGAGTCGGGGGGGAGGGGCACAGGTACGCAGTATTTT. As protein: CAISESGGRGTGTQYF.

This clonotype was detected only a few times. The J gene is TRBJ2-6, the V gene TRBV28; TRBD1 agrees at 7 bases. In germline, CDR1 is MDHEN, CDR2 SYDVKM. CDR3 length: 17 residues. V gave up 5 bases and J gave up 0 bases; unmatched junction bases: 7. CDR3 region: CASSGGQALSGANVLTF. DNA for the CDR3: TGTGCCAGCAGTGGCGGACAGGCTCTCTCTGGGGCCAACGTCCTGACTTTC. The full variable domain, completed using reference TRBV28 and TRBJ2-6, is DVKVTQSSRYLVKRTGEKVFLECVQDMDHENMFWYRQDPGLGLRLIYFSYDVKMKEKGDIPEGYSVSREKKERFSLILESASTNQTSMYLCASSGGQALSGANVLTFGAGSRLTVL.

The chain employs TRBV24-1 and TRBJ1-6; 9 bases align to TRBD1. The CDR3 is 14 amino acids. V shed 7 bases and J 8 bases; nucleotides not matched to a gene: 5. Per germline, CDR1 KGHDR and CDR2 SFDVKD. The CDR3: CATSRQGVDSPLHF. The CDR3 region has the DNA TGTGCCACCAGCAGACAGGGGGTGGATTCACCCCTCCACTTT.

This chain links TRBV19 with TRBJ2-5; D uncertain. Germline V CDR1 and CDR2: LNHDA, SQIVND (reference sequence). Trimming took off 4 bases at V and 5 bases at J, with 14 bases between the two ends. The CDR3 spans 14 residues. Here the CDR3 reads CASSRNWELETQYF. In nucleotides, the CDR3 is TGTGCCAGTAGTAGAAACTGGGAATTGGAGACCCAGTACTTC. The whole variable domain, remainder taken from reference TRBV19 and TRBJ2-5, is DGGITQSPKYLFRKEGQNVTLSCEQNLNHDAMYWYRQDPGQGLRLIYYSQIVNDFQKGDIAEGYSVSREKKESFPLTVTSAQKNPTAFYLCASSRNWELETQYFGPGTRLLVL.

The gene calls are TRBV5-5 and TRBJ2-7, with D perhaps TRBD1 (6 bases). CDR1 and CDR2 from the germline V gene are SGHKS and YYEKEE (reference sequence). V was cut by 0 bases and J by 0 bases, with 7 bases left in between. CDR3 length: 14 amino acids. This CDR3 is CASSLETGSYEQYF. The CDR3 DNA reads TGTGCCAGCAGCTTGGAGACAGGCTCCTACGAGCAGTACTTC.

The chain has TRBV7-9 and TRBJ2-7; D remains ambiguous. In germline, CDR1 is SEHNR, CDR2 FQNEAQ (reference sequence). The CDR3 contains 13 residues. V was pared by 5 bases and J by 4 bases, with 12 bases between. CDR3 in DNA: TGTGCCAGCAGCCAAGGTCCGGCTTACGAGCAGTACTTC. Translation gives CASSQGPAYEQYF.

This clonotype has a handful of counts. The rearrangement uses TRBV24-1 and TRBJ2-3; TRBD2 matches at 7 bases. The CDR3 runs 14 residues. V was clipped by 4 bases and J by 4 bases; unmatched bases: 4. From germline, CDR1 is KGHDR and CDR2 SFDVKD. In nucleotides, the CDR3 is TGTGCCACCAGTGACGCTAGCGGTCCAGATACGCAGTATTTT. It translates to CATSDASGPDTQYF.

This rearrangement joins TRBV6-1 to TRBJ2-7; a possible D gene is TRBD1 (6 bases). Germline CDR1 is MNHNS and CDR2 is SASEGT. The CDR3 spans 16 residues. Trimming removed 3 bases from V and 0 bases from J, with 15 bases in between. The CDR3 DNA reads TGTGCCAGCAGTGATTTAGGGGGTAGTTCCTCCTACGAGCAGTACTTC. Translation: CASSDLGGSSSYEQYF.

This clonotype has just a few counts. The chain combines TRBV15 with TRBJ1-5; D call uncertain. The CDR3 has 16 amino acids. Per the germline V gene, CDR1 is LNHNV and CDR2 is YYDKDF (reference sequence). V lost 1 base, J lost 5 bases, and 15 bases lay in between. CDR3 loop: CATSRGNGITYQPQHF. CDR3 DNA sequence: TGTGCCACCAGCAGAGGTAATGGAATCACTTATCAGCCCCAGCATTTT.

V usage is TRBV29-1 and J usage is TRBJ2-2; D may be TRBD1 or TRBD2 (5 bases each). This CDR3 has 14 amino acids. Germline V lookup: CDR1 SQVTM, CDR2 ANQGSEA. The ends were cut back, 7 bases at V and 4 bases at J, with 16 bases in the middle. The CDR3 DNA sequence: TGCAGCGCGAGGGGTAGTTTGGGCACCGGGGAGCTGTTTTTT. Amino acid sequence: CSARGSLGTGELFF.

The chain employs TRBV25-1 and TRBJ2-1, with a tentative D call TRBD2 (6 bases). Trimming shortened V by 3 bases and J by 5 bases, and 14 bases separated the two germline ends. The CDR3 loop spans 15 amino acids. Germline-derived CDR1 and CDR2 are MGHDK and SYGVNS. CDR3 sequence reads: CASSDPGELHNEQFF. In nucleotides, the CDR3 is TGTGCCAGCAGTGATCCGGGGGAACTCCACAATGAGCAGTTCTTC.